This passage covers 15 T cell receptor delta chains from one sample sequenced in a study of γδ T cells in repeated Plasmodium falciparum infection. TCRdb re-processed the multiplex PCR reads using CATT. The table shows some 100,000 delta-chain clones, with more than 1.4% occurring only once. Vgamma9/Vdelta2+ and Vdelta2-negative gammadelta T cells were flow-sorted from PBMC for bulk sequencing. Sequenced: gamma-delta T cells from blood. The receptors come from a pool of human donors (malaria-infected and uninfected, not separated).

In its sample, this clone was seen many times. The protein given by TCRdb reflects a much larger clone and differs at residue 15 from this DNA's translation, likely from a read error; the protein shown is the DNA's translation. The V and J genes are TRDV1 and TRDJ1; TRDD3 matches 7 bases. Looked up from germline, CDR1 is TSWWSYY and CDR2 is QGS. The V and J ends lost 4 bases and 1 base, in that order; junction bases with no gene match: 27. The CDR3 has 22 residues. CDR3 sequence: CALGAHKTSLRTGAGGTDKLIF. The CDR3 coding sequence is TGTGCTCTTGGGGCCCATAAAACTTCCCTACGTACTGGGGCAGGGGGCACCGATAAACTCATCTTT.

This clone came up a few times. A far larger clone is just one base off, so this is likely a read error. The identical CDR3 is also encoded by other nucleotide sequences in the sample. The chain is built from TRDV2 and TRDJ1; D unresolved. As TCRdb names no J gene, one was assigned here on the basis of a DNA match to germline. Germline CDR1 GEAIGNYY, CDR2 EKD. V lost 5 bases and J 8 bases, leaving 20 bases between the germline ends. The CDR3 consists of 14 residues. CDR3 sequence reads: CACVPGTEALKLIF. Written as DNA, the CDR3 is TGTGCCTGTGTCCCGGGTACTGAGGCCCTAAAACTCATCTTT.

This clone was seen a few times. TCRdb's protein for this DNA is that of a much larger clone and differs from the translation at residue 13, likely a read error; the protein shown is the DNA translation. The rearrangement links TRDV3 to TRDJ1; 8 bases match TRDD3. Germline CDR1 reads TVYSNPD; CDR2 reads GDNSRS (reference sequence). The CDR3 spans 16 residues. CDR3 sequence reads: CAFSYWGALYTDELIF. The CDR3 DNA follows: TGTGCCTTTAGTTACTGGGGGGCCCTGTACACCGATGAACTCATCTTT.

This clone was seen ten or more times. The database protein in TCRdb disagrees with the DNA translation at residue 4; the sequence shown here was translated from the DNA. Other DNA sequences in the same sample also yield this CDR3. CDR3 DNA: TGTGCTCTTAGGGAAATCGATCTTCCTACGACACTGGGGATATACACCGATAAACTCATCTTT. Its translation: CALREIDLPTTLGIYTDKLIF. The V call is TRDV1, the J call TRDJ1, with TRDD2 as a possible D gene (8 bases). CDR3 length: 21 amino acids. Germline CDR1 reads TSWWSYY; CDR2 reads QGS.

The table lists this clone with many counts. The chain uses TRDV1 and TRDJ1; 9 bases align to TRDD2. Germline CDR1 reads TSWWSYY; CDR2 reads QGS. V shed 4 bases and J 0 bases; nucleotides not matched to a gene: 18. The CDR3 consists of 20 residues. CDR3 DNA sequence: TGTGCTCTTGGGGTCCTTCCTACTCTCGTGGGGATCCCGTACACCGATAAACTCATCTTT. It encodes CALGVLPTLVGIPYTDKLIF.

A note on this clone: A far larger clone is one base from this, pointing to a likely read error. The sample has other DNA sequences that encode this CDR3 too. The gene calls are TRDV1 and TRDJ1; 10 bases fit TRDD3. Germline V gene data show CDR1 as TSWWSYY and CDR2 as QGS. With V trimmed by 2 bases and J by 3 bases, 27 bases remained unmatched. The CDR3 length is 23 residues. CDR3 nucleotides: TGTGCTCTTGGGGAAGGGAGCCTCCTGGGGGATAGGGCGAGGCAGCCGAGTTCCGATAAACTCATCTTT. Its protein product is CALGEGSLLGDRARQPSSDKLIF.

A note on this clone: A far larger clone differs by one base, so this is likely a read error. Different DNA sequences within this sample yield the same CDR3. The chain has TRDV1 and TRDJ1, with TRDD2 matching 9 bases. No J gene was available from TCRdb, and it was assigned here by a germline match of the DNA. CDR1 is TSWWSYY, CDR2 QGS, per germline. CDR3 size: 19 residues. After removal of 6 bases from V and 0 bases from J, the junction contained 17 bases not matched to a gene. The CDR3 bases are TGTGCTCTTGGATCCTTCCTACGCGTGTATGCGAGGAACACCGATAAACTCATCTTT. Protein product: CALGSFLRVYARNTDKLIF.

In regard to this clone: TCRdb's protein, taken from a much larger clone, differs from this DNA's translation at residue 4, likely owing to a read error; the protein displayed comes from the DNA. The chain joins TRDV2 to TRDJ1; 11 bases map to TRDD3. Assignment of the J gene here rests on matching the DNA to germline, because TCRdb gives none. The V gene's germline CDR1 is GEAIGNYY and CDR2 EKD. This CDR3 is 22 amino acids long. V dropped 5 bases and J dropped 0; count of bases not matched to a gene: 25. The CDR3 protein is CACGSLPGDWGIKKTNTDKLIF. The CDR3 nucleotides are TGTGCCTGTGGCAGCCTTCCTGGCGACTGGGGGATAAAGAAAACAAACACCGATAAACTCATCTTT.

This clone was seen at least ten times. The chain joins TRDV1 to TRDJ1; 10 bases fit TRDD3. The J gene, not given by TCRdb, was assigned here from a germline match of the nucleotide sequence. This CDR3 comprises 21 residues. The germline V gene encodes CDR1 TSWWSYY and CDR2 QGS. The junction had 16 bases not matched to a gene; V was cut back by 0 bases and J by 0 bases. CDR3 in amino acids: CALGELRIYWGIHSYTDKLIF. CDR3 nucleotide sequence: TGTGCTCTTGGGGAACTGCGAATTTACTGGGGGATTCATTCGTACACCGATAAACTCATCTTT.

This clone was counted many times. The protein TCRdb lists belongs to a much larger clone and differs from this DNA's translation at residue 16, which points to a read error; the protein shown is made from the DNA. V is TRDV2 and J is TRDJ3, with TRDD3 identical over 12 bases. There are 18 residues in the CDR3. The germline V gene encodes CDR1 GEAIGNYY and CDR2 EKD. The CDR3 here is CAWTTGGYPSWDTRQVFF. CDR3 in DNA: TGTGCCTGGACCACTGGGGGATACCCCTCCTGGGACACCCGACAGGTGTTTTTC.

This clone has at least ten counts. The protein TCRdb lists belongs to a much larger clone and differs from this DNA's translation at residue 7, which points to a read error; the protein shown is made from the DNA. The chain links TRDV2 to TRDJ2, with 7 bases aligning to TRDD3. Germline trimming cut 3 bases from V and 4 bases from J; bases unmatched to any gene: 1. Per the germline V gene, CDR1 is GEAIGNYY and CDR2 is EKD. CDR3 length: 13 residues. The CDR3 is CACDWGTTAQLFF. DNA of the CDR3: TGTGCCTGTGACTGGGGGACGACAGCACAACTCTTCTTT.

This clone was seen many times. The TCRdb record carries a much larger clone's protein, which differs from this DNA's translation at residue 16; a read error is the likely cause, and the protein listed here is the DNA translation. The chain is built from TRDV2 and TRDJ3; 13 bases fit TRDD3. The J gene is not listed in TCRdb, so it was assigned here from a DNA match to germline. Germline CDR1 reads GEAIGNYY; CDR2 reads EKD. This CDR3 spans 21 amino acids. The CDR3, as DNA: TGTGCCTGTGACGAGGTACTGGGGGATACGCCCCGTTCCTGGGACGCCCGACAGATGTTTTTC. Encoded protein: CACDEVLGDTPRSWDARQMFF.

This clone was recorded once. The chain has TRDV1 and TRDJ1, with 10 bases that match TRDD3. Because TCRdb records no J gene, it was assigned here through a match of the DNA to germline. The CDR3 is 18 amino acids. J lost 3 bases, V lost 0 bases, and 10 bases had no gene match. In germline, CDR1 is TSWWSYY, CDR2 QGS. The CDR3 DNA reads TGTGCTCTTGGGGAACTACCCTACCAGGGGGATACGCCCGATAAACTCATCTTT. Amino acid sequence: CALGELPYQGDTPDKLIF.

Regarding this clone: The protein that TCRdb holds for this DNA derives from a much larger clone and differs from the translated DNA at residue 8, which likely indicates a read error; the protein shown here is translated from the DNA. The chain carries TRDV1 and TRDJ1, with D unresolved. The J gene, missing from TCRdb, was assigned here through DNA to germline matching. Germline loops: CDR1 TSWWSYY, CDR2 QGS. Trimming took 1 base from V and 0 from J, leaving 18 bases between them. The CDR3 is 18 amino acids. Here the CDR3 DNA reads TGTGCTCTTGGGGAACCCAACCCCCCGGGGTCTTACACCGATAAACTCATCTTT. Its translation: CALGEPNPPGSYTDKLIF.

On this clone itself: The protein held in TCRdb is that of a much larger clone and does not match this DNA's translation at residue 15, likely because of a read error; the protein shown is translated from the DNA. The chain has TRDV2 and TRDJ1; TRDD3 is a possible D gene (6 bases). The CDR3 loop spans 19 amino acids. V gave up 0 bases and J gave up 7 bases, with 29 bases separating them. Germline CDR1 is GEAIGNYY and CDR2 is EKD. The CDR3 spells CACDTVGLEGGIRAVKLIF. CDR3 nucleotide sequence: TGTGCCTGTGACACCGTCGGCCTCGAGGGTGGGATAAGGGCCGTTAAACTCATCTTT.